The entry below describes one T cell receptor (beta chain). This clone was picked up a small number of times. Its specific antigen is unknown. Base quality data are lacking; no much larger clone is found one base away. Looking up the germline V gene (reference sequence) yields CDR1 SEHNR and CDR2 FQNEAQ. Counted from cysteine to phenylalanine, this CDR3 has 16 amino acids. Of all the DNA, just the CDR3 is kept, 48 bases in frame from base 1. For this chain, trimming is 1 base at the V end and 1 base at the J end, and the number of junction bases without a gene match is 6. The record originates from a study of cytomegalovirus exposure and HLA in healthy donors (dated by TCRdb to 2017 to 2019). The study in broad terms: According to an earlier analysis of a few hundred of the donors, about 179 million T cells yielded 90 million to 130 million unique TCR beta sequences and 250 to 350 Gb of sequence data. An early release that covered roughly 600 HLA-typed donors contained about 300 gigabases of sequencing data and approximately 85 million unique TCR sequences. Among the roughly 430 genotyped donors, roughly 80% belonged to the genetic ancestry cluster associated with self-reported Caucasian donors. The study aimed to test whether signatures of past pathogen exposure could be identified by cataloging public T cell receptors. The study profiled the T cell repertoires of about 720 subjects by immunosequencing and related them to cytomegalovirus serostatus. Besides the first cohort of some 670 subjects, a separate validation cohort made up of over 95 different subjects was used. High-throughput TCR immunosequencing, statistical association of individual TCRs with disease status, and machine learning were combined to predict cytomegalovirus infection status. A later analysis re-examined previously published TCR beta repertoires from more than 600 donors and added high-resolution HLA genotyping to investigate patterns of TCR occurrence. In the later analysis, no new phenotypic data were used to find candidate immune exposures; instead, reliance was placed on TCR beta sequences and their occurrence across donors. To decide whether each TCR beta V gene segment behaved as functional or pseudogenic, an earlier analysis of over 500 of the donors relied on high-throughput TCR beta sequencing. Donor age, sex, ethnicity and CMV serostatus were compiled together with the repertoire data. A later genetic analysis used genome-wide SNP genotypes for about 65% of the roughly 670 donors, treating that subset as a discovery cohort. All discovery cohort repertoires had been generated on a single sequencing platform. HLA typing covered class I and class II loci at four-digit resolution. Typing coverage varied by locus: roughly 629-630 donors for A, B, C, DRB1 and DQB1; approximately 520 for DQA1; more than 600 for DPA1; 450 to 480 for DPB1. A handful of DR-DQ haplotypes were handled as single units for association and clustering because linkage in the cohort was strong. Among about 400 genotyped donors of the cohort, an average of around 220,000 unique TCR beta nucleotide sequences was sequenced per donor, of which about 19% were non-productive. Broader findings and caveats from the paper: Strong co-occurrence of HLA alleles, especially DR and DQ, made assigning TCR associations to individual alleles difficult. The study listed 164 TCR beta chains as associated with cytomegalovirus. A later analysis found that HLA-associated TCR beta chains were more clonally expanded and had lower generation probabilities than equally common non-associated chains. According to the authors, the approach could potentially be generalized to other disease states and immunological phenotypes. In vitro tests confirmed that three of the cytomegalovirus-associated TCR beta chains recognize cytomegalovirus antigens. A further reported finding was that TCR beta sequences accurately predicted the HLA-A and HLA-B alleles for most subjects in the first cohort. In a later analysis, some 17,000 TCR beta sequences were associated with specific HLA alleles at a false discovery rate of 0.05. In a later analysis, several top co-occurrence clusters were reported to appear linked to parvovirus B19, influenza, CMV and Epstein-Barr virus. According to a later genetic analysis, donors in an Asian-associated ancestry cluster had fewer N-insertions in productive TCRs than the approximately 650-donor mean. CMV serostatus was the only immune exposure information available for the cohort. The classifier was reported to diagnose cytomegalovirus status with high specificity and sensitivity in both the original and validation cohorts. In a later analysis, TCR association rates were found to vary across HLA loci, with the most associated TCRs seen for DRB1 alleles and the fewest for HLA-C alleles. Most TCR sequences were seen in very few donors, while some public TCRs were found in many individuals. The sequencing pipeline was judged likely to have produced a cluster of highly shared sequence variants as a technical artifact. In an earlier analysis of fewer than 750 of the donors, most TCR beta V segments were observed in productive rearrangements about 87% or about 30% of the time, broadly matching IMGT annotations. The earlier analysis of 587 of the donors excluded fewer than 20 rarely observed V segments, including chromosome 9 orphons, because counts were too low. Roughly uniform sequencing depth across donors was assumed in presence/absence analyses, although this assumption may not hold. Because HLA typing was unavailable for some donors at each locus, only the typed subset was used in association tests. The 87-base-pair reads could not distinguish some IMGT-functional V segments, including TRBV6-2 and TRBV6-3, so those segments were excluded. Correlated functional status among segregating V segments might be attributable to linkage disequilibrium, but an unknown experimental factor could not be ruled out. Only TCR beta chains were sequenced in this cohort, and the absence of alpha or paired-chain data limited detectable features. According to a later analysis, most CMV-associated TCR beta chains appeared to be HLA-restricted, and the HLA associations seemed to be driven largely by CMV exposure. In a later genetic analysis, a missense DCLRE1C variant was associated with V-gene and J-gene trimming of TCR beta chains, and the association was replicated in an independent cohort.

The cohort comprised under 700 healthy bone marrow donors. At the time of sampling, all cohort members were nominally healthy, though unrecorded immune exposures were likely present. The donor tested CMV seronegative and was one of the 352 seronegative cohort members. A peripheral blood sample was provided by each donor, and peripheral blood mononuclear cells were used for TCR beta sequencing. Genomic DNA was extracted from the blood cell samples with the Qiagen DNeasy Blood Extraction Kit. Receptor libraries were prepared by the immunoSEQ multiplex PCR assay. For the multiplex PCR, a mixture combining 60 forward primers for TCR Vbeta segments and 13 reverse primers for TCR Jbeta segments was used. The CDR3 region of rearranged TCR beta genes was amplified from genomic DNA with a multiplex PCR assay. On the Illumina HiSeq System, the amplified TCR beta libraries were sequenced as 87-base-pair reads. In the authors' own workflow: A later analysis tallied roughly 78 million unique TCR beta chains across the 666 repertoires, and around 10 million of those chains were shared by two or more donors. To remove PCR and sequencing errors, raw reads were error-corrected and collapsed into unique sequences using a nearest-neighbor algorithm that merged closely related sequences. V, D and J gene segments were assigned by aligning CDR3 sequences to IMGT reference sequences. For a sequence to be retained, a match of at least six nucleotides to both a V gene segment and a J gene segment was required. Rearrangements were called productive when the CDR3 lacked stop codons and stayed in frame with V and J; all others were non-productive. CDR3 was defined by IMGT convention, running from the second conserved V-encoded cysteine to the conserved J-encoded phenylalanine. The earlier analysis of approximately 590 of the donors excluded any sequence lacking an unambiguous match to a single V gene segment. An earlier analysis of roughly 590 of the donors called V segments functional above 56.7% productive rearrangements and segregating when the between-donor standard deviation exceeded 5%. To diagnose cytomegalovirus status from the catalog of TCR beta chain sequences, a statistical classification framework was built. In a later analysis, V and J genes were assigned by comparing TCR nucleotide sequences against IMGT/GENE-DB human TR gene sequences. In a later analysis, CDR3 sequences and most-parsimonious VDJ recombination scenarios were assigned using the TCRdist pipeline. In a later analysis, each TCR beta chain was defined by its CDR3 amino acid sequence together with its V-gene family, and reads without a unique V-gene family were excluded. A later analysis removed 550 to 700 highly shared, low-generation-probability nucleotide sequences to deal with suspected cross-contamination and a sequencing artifact. In a later analysis, a clonal expansion index was calculated for each public chain from normalized within-repertoire ranks of inferred template counts. Generation probabilities in a later analysis came from a VDJ recombination model fitted to out-of-frame rearrangements, and those results were checked against IGoR. A later analysis scored TCR-TCR, TCR-HLA and TCR-CMV co-occurrence with hypergeometric tests, applying a repertoire-size bias correction to TCR pairs. To estimate false discovery rates, a later analysis permuted the HLA or CMV assignments 20 times. A later analysis grouped co-occurring TCRs with DBSCAN, adding TCRdist sequence similarity when clustering within HLA-allele-positive subsets. Repertoires with fewer than 30,000 or more than 120,000 public chains were left out of co-occurrence clustering, as were roughly five repertoires with anomalous nucleotide sharing. Held by TCRdb, this immuneACCESS table contains in-frame sequences only and omits some clones. Under half of the omission traces to an unresolved V gene where checked; the cause of the rest is unknown. V and J calls plus clone size are reproduced from that table; the DNA served to infer D and trimming. In all, the sample holds approximately 180,000 clones, and 80% to 85% of those were seen once. Around 2.4% of the sample is held by the ten biggest clonotypes.

The material sequenced was PBMCs. The rearrangement combines TRBV7-9 with TRBJ2-5, and TRBD1 matches 7 of the central bases. This TCR was recovered from a woman aged 25-40 years in good health and CMV-seronegative. CDR3 loop: CASSLDVGQIQETQYF. The sequenced DNA is TGTGCCAGCAGCTTAGATGTGGGACAGATCCAAGAGACCCAGTACTTC.